Detailed here is one TCR beta chain. This clonotype has a count of ten or more. This clone's antigen is unknown. The record has no base qualities; no much larger clone is one base away. These data originate in a study of regulatory T cells in long-lasting Graves disease (dated by TCRdb to the early 2020s). At the level of the whole study: In the newly diagnosed Graves' disease group, patients had been taking antithyroid drugs for less than 3 months. This study used TCR sequencing and RNA sequencing of peripheral blood to compare persistent Graves' disease patients against newly diagnosed Graves' disease patients. The study was registered as a clinical trial and conducted in China. A total of 35 or so samples underwent TCR sequencing: roughly 13 from persistent and roughly 20 from newly diagnosed Graves' disease patients. The paper's findings and limits, for the study overall: Lower TCR Shannon entropy and fewer highly expanded clones were observed in persistent Graves' disease patients than in newly diagnosed patients, which suggested clonal expansion. The authors acknowledged the small sample size as a limitation that may reduce accuracy. Sequencing and analysis were limited to the TCR beta chain. Persistent patients shared more public clonotypes among themselves (around 3,000) than newly diagnosed patients did (more than 950). The study examined only peripheral blood because the primary lesion, thyroid tissue, could not be accessed. TRBV28, TRBJ1-2 and TRBJ2-5 were preferentially used in persistent disease, while TRBV20-1 and TRBJ2-1 were favored in newly diagnosed disease.

A distance of 15 bases separates the germline ends of V and J, which lose 3 bases and 2 bases respectively. From its cysteine to its phenylalanine, the CDR3 spans 16 amino acids. Just CDR3 DNA is preserved here, 48 bases in frame from base 1. The time point label, as the study defines it: newly diagnosed GD, antithyroid drugs for less than 3 months. For both TCR sequencing and RNA sequencing, RNA was extracted from PBMCs using TRIzol. The diagnosis of Graves' disease was made according to American Thyroid Association guidelines. Patients were recruited from an endocrinology department in Xi'an, China. From each patient, about 8.9 milliliters of peripheral blood was collected into an EDTA anticoagulant tube. Ficoll Paque Plus density gradient separation was used to isolate PBMCs, and no additional T cell sorting was done. An Agilent 2100 Bioanalyzer and agarose gel were used to check RNA quality, while a NanoDrop 2000 measured RNA concentration.

Library preparation employed multiplex PCR. The data were produced on an Illumina HiSeq 4000. TCR beta libraries were built with iRepertoire HTBI primers and Arm-PCR amplification of CDR3 regions. Before sequencing, the PCR products underwent gel purification. In the original analysis: A total of 60 to 80 TRBV and 14 TRBJ segments were identified across samples and were used for gene usage analysis of CDR3 amino acid clonotypes. COPE and FqMerger were used to merge the filtered high-quality paired reads into contigs. BLAST was used to align contigs to the IMGT TRBV, TRBD and TRBJ reference genes, and CDR3 was defined following IMGT. Clonotypes above 0.1% frequency were classified as highly expanded clones. Shannon entropy was used to measure repertoire diversity, and the Gini coefficient was used to measure V-J evenness. A clonotype was considered public if more than one individual shared it. TCRdb cleaned the public reads at Q25 with fastp, built clones with MiXCR and kept in-frame beta chains. One record per CDR3 amino acid sequence lists the most common genes and DNA. The V and J calls follow TCRdb's processing rather than the paper's. A total of 530,000 or so distinct CDR3 sequences appear in this sample, roughly 16% of them only once. About 12% of the sample is taken by the ten largest.

These records were also assigned to another study, of T cells in Graves' hyperthyroidism and ophthalmopathy. The second paper further reports: A patient counted as having stable Graves' hyperthyroidism if no progression to ophthalmopathy occurred over 18 months of follow-up. The hyperthyroidism patients were between 18 and 65 years old and newly diagnosed, with a disease duration of less than 2 months. Patients with uncontrolled infections, other autoimmune diseases, pregnancy or lactation were excluded. Clinical symptoms, serum thyroxine and TRAb, thyroid ultrasound, and orbital computed tomography formed the basis for the diagnoses. The TCR CDR3 was subjected to a first round of RT-PCR using the HTBI primer set and the Qiagen OneStep RT-PCR kit. Most expanded thyroid clonotypes (frequency above 0.001) were also detected in blood, suggesting blood repertoires may reflect thyroid immune responses. A 13 V-J signature model separated ophthalmopathy from stable hyperthyroidism, with over 85% sensitivity and 81.08% specificity in cross-validation and 80%/75% in testing. During validation, the model predicted progression to ophthalmopathy a median of approximately 7 months ahead of onset, with approximately 71% sensitivity and 72.22% specificity. To identify TCR V-J signatures that set the groups apart, the researchers used a discovery cohort of roughly 100 patients, made up of 43 with Graves' ophthalmopathy and 57 with stable Graves' hyperthyroidism. An independent validation cohort of around 19 hyperthyroidism patients and about 16 patients who later progressed to ophthalmopathy tested prospective prediction of ophthalmopathy. The approximately 98 discovery patients were randomly divided into training and test sets at a 7:3 ratio. In addition, the study compared T-cell repertoires in thyroid tissue and in blood from about 6 Graves' hyperthyroidism patients. Following sampling, methimazole starting at 30 mg daily was given to hyperthyroidism patients, and high-dose intravenous methylprednisolone was given to ophthalmopathy patients. Libraries were constructed in a second round of multiplex PCR, after which size selection and purification were performed. Paired-end sequencing of the libraries was performed with 100 bp reads on an Illumina HiSeq2000. Raw data were processed with SOAPnuke, discarding reads with adapters, uncalled bases, mean Phred below 15, or no exact constant-primer or identifier match. COPE v1.2.5 was used to merge high-quality paired reads, and clonotypes were defined as unique nucleotide sequences. MiTCR v1.1 was used to align the clonotypes against IMGT TRBV, TRBD and TRBJ reference segments. The analysis was restricted to V-J combinations with a frequency above 0.0001, which together covered roughly 99% of the repertoires. A TCS score was defined as the ratio of F50 (clonal expansion) to E x V (chaos), with BLOSUM62-based TCRdist applied between CDR3 peptides within each V-J. Welch's t-statistics and random forest reduced roughly 530 V-J features to 10 to 15, which were used in a naive Bayes classifier (R e1071). Sample size was not statistically predetermined, and blinding of investigators to group allocation was not performed. TCR Vbeta CDR3 sequencing of 120 to 150 peripheral blood samples (43 ophthalmopathy, about 80 hyperthyroidism and about 17 progressor patients) is reported in the paper.

This sample comprised peripheral blood mononuclear cells (PBMCs), obtained at new diagnosis, from a patient treated with antithyroid drugs. The receptor chain draws on TRBV12-3 or TRBV12-4 and TRBJ2-3; TRBD1 is possibly the D segment (6 matching bases). The TCR was taken from a man aged 18 to 29 with Graves disease. Donor details come from another sample of the same person, matched by shared clones. CDR3 loop: CASSLEQGLLTDTQYF. In nucleotides, the sequence is TGTGCCAGCAGTTTGGAACAGGGATTACTCACAGATACGCAGTATTTT.